The clone carrying this T cell receptor beta chain was picked up a small number of times. Its antigen is still unknown. This record comes from a study of identical twins. Each cDNA held unique molecular identifiers, and template switching gave it a universal primer site. TCRdb passed the 5' RACE reads through MiXCR, listing each CDR3 protein once. Of 500,000 to 550,000 distinct CDR3 sequences in the sample, 20% to 25% were seen once. Findings and caveats of the study: Alpha sequences that were out-of-frame and twin-shared showed an excess of low generation probability.

The CDR3 is 12 residues long. Germline V gives CDR1 DFQATT, CDR2 SNEGSKA (reference sequence). Germline trimming cut 4 bases from V and 3 bases from J; bases unmatched to any gene: 3. These records were also assigned to another study, of yellow fever vaccine responses in identical twins.

The chain couples TRBV20-1 to TRBJ2-7, with 7 bases matching TRBD1. The source is a woman younger than 35 in good health. What was sequenced was CD4+ T cells sorted from blood. This CDR3 is CSANRGNYEQYF. CDR3 nucleotides: TGCAGTGCTAACAGGGGAAACTACGAGCAGTACTTC.